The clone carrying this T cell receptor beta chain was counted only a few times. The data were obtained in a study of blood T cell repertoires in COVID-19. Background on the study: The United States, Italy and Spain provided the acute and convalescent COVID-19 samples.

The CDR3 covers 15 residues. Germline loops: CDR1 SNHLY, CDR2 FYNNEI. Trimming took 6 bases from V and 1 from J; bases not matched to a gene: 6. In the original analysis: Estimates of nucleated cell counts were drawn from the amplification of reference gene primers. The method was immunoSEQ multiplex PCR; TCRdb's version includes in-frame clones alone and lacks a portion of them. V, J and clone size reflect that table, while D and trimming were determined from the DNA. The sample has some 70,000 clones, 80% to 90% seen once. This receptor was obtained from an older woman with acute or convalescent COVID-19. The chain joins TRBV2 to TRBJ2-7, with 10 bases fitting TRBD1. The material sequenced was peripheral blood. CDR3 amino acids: CASRRDRGGSYEQYF. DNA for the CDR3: TGTGCCAGCAGGAGGGACAGGGGAGGGTCCTACGAGCAGTACTTC.